This T cell receptor (beta chain) was found in a study of blood T cells in healthy people across ages (dated by TCRdb to between 2014 and 2016). Study-level background: In model experiments, roughly one uniquely barcoded TCR beta cDNA molecule per two T cells was captured by template switching. The study measured age-related changes in TCR beta repertoire diversity using deep sequencing normalized with unique cDNA molecular identifiers. The donors were divided into four age groups: young (average roughly 17 years), middle-aged (about 41), aged (around 59) and long-lived (82). To avoid experimental bias, donors of different ages were spread randomly across the sequencing lanes. The study analyzed two additional independent replicas of 1 million unique cDNA reads from the same blood draw for two donors, one aged 18 to 29 and one aged 80 or older. The study at large found these results: Observed TCR beta diversity per million T cells fell roughly linearly with age, and a significant reduction was already apparent by age about 36. Compared with the aged group, more naive CD4+ T cells, fewer expanded clones and increased TCR diversity were shown by the long-lived group, suggesting age selection. Conclusive comparison of naive and antigen-experienced compartments was prevented by the profiling of bulk unsorted PBMCs. Estimates of total diversity based on one million sequenced T cells were considered lower bounds and underestimates. Observed TCR beta diversity correlated strongly with the percentage of naive T cells measured by flow cytometry. Because the CMV infection status of the donors was unknown, age-related changes in expanded clonotypes may potentially have been confounded.

Trimming at the junction amounts to 1 base on V and 7 bases on J, and the germline ends lie 14 bases apart. There are 15 amino acids in the CDR3, from cysteine to phenylalanine inclusive. The CDR3 DNA has 45 bases and is translated from base 1. Per the germline V gene, MNHNS is the CDR1 and SASEGT is the CDR2. Receptor libraries were prepared by 5' RACE. For sequencing, an Illumina HiSeq 2500 was employed. The second PCR ran for roughly 7 to 12 cycles and used a J-beta primer mix along with a sample-barcoded 5' primer. A unique molecular identifier was introduced onto each TCR beta cDNA molecule by a template-switch 5' adaptor carrying 12 random nucleotides. At least 2.5 million CDR3-containing paired-end reads were obtained from each sample. The Mint cDNA synthesis kit, primed by a TRBC-specific oligonucleotide, was used to synthesize first-strand cDNA from all RNA. All cDNA was treated with uracil-DNA glycosylase and then went through a first 18-cycle PCR with the universal primers M1SS and BC2_uni_R. On the authors' methods: Normalization of each sample was performed by random selection of 1 million high-quality reads, each carrying a distinct molecular identifier. Instead of being binned into consensus sequences, reads that shared molecular identifiers were thrown out. MiTCR, set to a Q25 quality threshold and the strictest error-elimination algorithm, was used for CDR3 identification, clonotype clustering and error correction. A nonparametric unseen species model with Euler transformation was used to estimate a lower bound on total TCR beta diversity. TCRdb reprocessing: public reads trimmed at Q25 with fastp, clones called with MiXCR, in-frame beta chains kept. When rows share a CDR3 protein, they turn into one entry using the most common DNA and genes. None of the V and J calls come from the authors' own analysis; TCRdb made them. For this sample the table gives about 670,000 distinct CDR3 sequences, of which about 43% were detected only once. Jointly, the top ten make up 30% of the sample.

The approximately 39 donors, aged 6 to 90 years, were systemically healthy Caucasian individuals from Russia. Around 9.9 milliliters of peripheral blood were collected from each donor into EDTA-treated Vacutainer tubes. Ficoll-Paque density-gradient centrifugation was used to isolate PBMCs, with at least 6.5 million obtained per sample. Total RNA was extracted from PBMCs with Trizol reagent, with at least 6 micrograms obtained per sample. For every donor, flow cytometry on a PBMC aliquot measured the percentage of naive CD45RAhigh/CD27high T cells. Notes on this clonotype: The specificity of this receptor is unknown. No much larger clonotype is one base removed from it; base qualities were not supplied.

The clonotype was recovered from a man older than 75 in good health. The chain joins TRBV6-1 to TRBJ1-5; matching of 6 bases hints at TRBD1 as the D gene. Sequencing input: blood. The CDR3 corresponds to CASSEDRVLGQPQHF. The DNA sequence is TGTGCCAGCAGTGAAGACAGGGTGTTGGGGCAGCCCCAGCATTTT.